The present TCR beta chain was sequenced within a study of tumor-infiltrating lymphocytes in primary liver carcinoma. Study-wide results and caveats: Top clones occupying all five tumor regions numbered only about 7-24%.

TCR beta cDNA came from approximately 540 ng total RNA, primed with a constant-region primer. Three nested multiplex PCR rounds of slightly modified ARM-PCR generated TCR beta libraries. It was with TRBV1-TRBV30 forward primers and a C-beta reverse primer that the first two PCR rounds were run, at roughly 10 cycles each. TCRdb reprocessed the multiplex PCR reads with MiXCR, giving one entry per CDR3 protein. The sample lists over 45,000 distinct CDR3 sequences; 60% to 85% were seen once. The CDR3 runs 18 residues. Germline values: CDR1 MNHNS, CDR2 SASEGT. For this clonotype: Its antigen is unknown. The germline gene is not matched at one end of the junction; a read error may be the cause.

Joint extraction of RNA and DNA used about 17-31 mg of bulk tissue that was unsorted. Sequences were obtained from liver tumor tissue from sampling region 5. Subset described: tumor region T5, tumor centre. This sequence was found in a man aged 40-49 years with primary liver carcinoma and hepatitis B virus infection. The rearrangement joins TRBV6-1 to TRBJ2-7, with a weak D call TRBD1 (5 bases). The CDR3 bases are TGTGCCTGCAGTGCTACAGGTGGCTGGCGCCTGACCTCCTATGAGCAGTACTTC. Translated: CACSATGGWRLTSYEQYF.